This TCR beta chain is from a study of identical twins. The study, taken as a whole, reports: Abundant beta clonotypes from cord blood bore fewer insertions; memory repertoires lacked this pattern. Shared out-of-frame alpha sequences (those common to twins) showed excess low generation probability.

This clonotype has only a few counts. Its antigen remains unidentified. Template switching introduced a universal primer site, and the cDNA bore unique molecular identifiers. MiXCR, applied by TCRdb to the 5' RACE reads, yields one record per CDR3 protein. This table holds 1.5 million or so distinct CDR3 sequences, roughly a third found once. This TCR came from a newborn girl in good health. Sequenced sample: cord blood.

CDR3 amino acids: CSAGSAASSPHEQYF. The CDR3 DNA sequence: TGCAGTGCTGGTTCCGCCGCTAGCTCTCCCCACGAGCAGTACTTC. The chain links TRBV20-1 to TRBJ2-7; possibly TRBD2 for D (5 bases). This CDR3 has 15 residues. The V gene's germline CDR1 is DFQATT and CDR2 SNEGSKA (reference sequence). V lost 5 bases and J 5 bases, leaving 22 bases between the germline ends.